The 29 T cell receptor delta chains presented below share a single source sample, sequenced in a study of Vγ9Vδ2 T cells in congenital toxoplasmosis. cDNA was made by template-switch reverse transcription with TRGC- and TRDC-specific primers in one tube. Both the TRGC1 and TRGC2 constant genes were targeted by the TRGC primer. TCRdb re-processed the reads using CATT. The sample has 700 to 850 delta-chain clones, 13% seen once. Specimen: gamma-delta T cells from blood. The receptors were gathered from a child under 10 years old born to a mother with Toxoplasma gondii infection during pregnancy, either congenitally infected or uninfected (not recorded which).

This clone has just a few counts. This likely reflects a read error, since a far larger clone is one base away. The chain links TRDV3 to TRDJ1; D is tentatively TRDD2 or TRDD3 (5 bases each). The germline CDR1 and CDR2 sequences are TVYSNPD and GDNSRS (reference sequence). V was trimmed by 3 bases and J by 1 base, leaving 24 bases between them. The CDR3 is 17 amino acids. CDR3 DNA: TGTGCCTTCGCCATCCACCTACTGCTGGGAGGCACCGATAAACTCATCTTT. It is translated as CAFAIHLLLGGTDKLIF.

This clone counts as medium-sized. The chain links TRDV2 to TRDJ3; 10 bases are shared with TRDD3. The CDR3 contains 19 residues. V dropped 1 base and J dropped 0; count of bases not matched to a gene: 5. The germline V gene has CDR1 GEAIGNYY and CDR2 EKD. The CDR3 sequence is CACDTGGYSSSWDTRQMFF. The CDR3 DNA is TGTGCCTGTGACACTGGGGGATACTCAAGCTCCTGGGACACCCGACAGATGTTTTTC.

Regarding this clone: A far larger clone is one base from this, pointing to a likely read error. The rearrangement uses TRDV1 and TRDJ1; D is ambiguous. The CDR3 has 11 residues. Per germline, CDR1 TSWWSYY and CDR2 QGS. V was clipped by 10 bases and J by 4 bases, with 10 bases between them. DNA of the CDR3: TGTGCTCCTGTGCGGAGCGATAAACTCATCTTT. Protein: CAPVRSDKLIF.

For this clone: Just one base apart from a much larger clone, this may be a read error. The chain has TRDV1 and TRDJ1; 8 bases align to TRDD3. The CDR3 sequence is 22 residues long. Unmatched junction bases numbered 26, after V lost 5 bases and J lost 0 bases. Germline V lookup: CDR1 TSWWSYY, CDR2 QGS. As DNA, the CDR3 is TGTGCTCTTGGGACACGGGTCTTACTGGGGGTTACAATCACCCCTCACACCGATAAACTCATCTTT. It encodes CALGTRVLLGVTITPHTDKLIF.

As concerns this clone: It is likely a read error: a sequence one base away is far more abundant. The chain recombines TRDV2 with TRDJ3, with 8 bases fitting TRDD3. Germline CDR1 reads GEAIGNYY; CDR2 reads EKD. J was trimmed by 0 bases and V by 0 bases; bases with no gene match: 15. The CDR3 is made up of 22 amino acids. For the CDR3, the DNA is TGTGCCTGTGACACCCTGAGGGATACGCCCACCCCGAGCTCCTGGGACACCCGACAGATGTTTTTC. This translates into CACDTLRDTPTPSSWDTRQMFF.

By its share, this clone is large. The V and J genes are TRAV14/DV4 and TRDJ1; 8 positions agree with TRDD3. The V gene's germline CDR1 is TSDPSYG and CDR2 QGSYDQQN (reference sequence). The length of the CDR3 is 14 residues. Here the CDR3 reads CALSEATGGLKLIF. The DNA of the CDR3 is TGTGCTCTGAGTGAGGCTACTGGGGGGCTGAAACTCATCTTT.

This clone is classed as large. The sample holds other DNA sequences that translate to the same CDR3. This chain links TRDV1 with TRDJ4; TRDD2 might be the D (5 bases). The germline CDR1 and CDR2 sequences are TSWWSYY and QGS. The length of the CDR3 is 16 residues. The V end was cut by 3 bases, the J end by 4 bases, with 21 bases between. In nucleotides, the CDR3 is TGTGCTCTTGGGGACCCCCACTTTTCCTTGCGTGAACCCCTGATCTTT. Translating it yields CALGDPHFSLREPLIF.

Concerning this clone itself: A much larger clone differs by one base, so this may be a read error. The rearrangement links TRDV1 to TRDJ1; 12 positions agree with TRDD3. Germline CDR1 reads TSWWSYY; CDR2 reads QGS. V lost 8 bases to trimming and J lost 2 bases; unmatched junction nucleotides: 18. The length of the CDR3 is 19 residues. The CDR3 region has the DNA TGTGCTCTTAGGCGTCTCAATCGCCCTGGGGGATACGCGACCGATAAACTCATCTTT. Protein: CALRRLNRPGGYATDKLIF.

This clone ranks as medium-sized. J is TRDJ3 and V is TRDV2; TRDD3 aligns across 10 bases. V shed 0 bases, J shed 0 bases, and the junction held 1 base outside the gene matches. The CDR3 is made up of 18 amino acids. Germline CDR1 is GEAIGNYY and CDR2 is EKD. The CDR3 nucleotides read TGTGCCTGTGACACCGCTGGGGGATACTCCTGGGACACCCGACAGATGTTTTTC. Translating it yields CACDTAGGYSWDTRQMFF.

This clone is labeled large. V usage is TRAV29/DV5 and J usage is TRDJ1; 9 nucleotides agree with TRDD3. Germline V lookup: CDR1 NSMFDY, CDR2 ISSIKDK. Trimming removed 0 bases from V and 3 bases from J; junction bases left unmatched: 6. This CDR3 is 15 amino acids long. CDR3 coding DNA: TGTGCAGCAAGCGATTCCGGGGGATACCCCGATAAACTCATCTTT. It specifies CAASDSGGYPDKLIF.

This clone is classed as large (0.1 to 1%). This sample also contains other DNA sequences that code for the same CDR3. V and J are TRDV2 and TRDJ1, with TRDD3 matching 12 bases. Germline CDR1 reads GEAIGNYY; CDR2 reads EKD. The V segment lost 2 bases and the J segment 4 bases; nucleotides outside the gene matches: 4. This CDR3 spans 15 amino acids. Written as DNA, the CDR3 is TGTGCCTGTGACAGCCTGGGGGATACGAGCGATAAACTCATCTTT. Protein sequence: CACDSLGDTSDKLIF.

Note on this clone: It differs at one base from a far larger clone, so likely a read error. J is TRDJ2 and V is TRDV2; D may be TRDD3 (6 bases). This CDR3 comprises 22 residues. Germline loops: CDR1 GEAIGNYY, CDR2 EKD. CDR3 coding DNA: TGTGCCTGTAACACCGTAATGATGGCAGGGGGACATTCCCATGACACGGCAGCACAACTCTTCTTT. Protein: CACNTVMMAGGHSHDTAAQLFF.

By its share, this clone is large. The chain recombines TRDV2 with TRDJ1, with TRDD3 matching over 10 bases. CDR1 and CDR2 from the germline V gene are GEAIGNYY and EKD. The junction had 9 bases not matched to a gene; V was cut back by 2 bases and J by 1 base. The CDR3 loop spans 17 amino acids. CDR3: CACDSIGGYTTTDKLIF. CDR3 sequence (DNA): TGTGCCTGTGACAGTATTGGGGGATACACCACCACCGATAAACTCATCTTT.

By its share, this clone is large. V usage is TRDV2 and J usage is TRDJ1, with D maybe TRDD3 (6 bases). This CDR3 comprises 18 residues. CDR1 is GEAIGNYY, CDR2 EKD, per germline. V was shortened by 0 bases and J by 5 bases, with 24 bases between the two germline ends. The CDR3 DNA reads TGTGCCTGTGACACCAGGGGTGTGCTGGGGACCTGGACAGATAAACTCATCTTT. It translates to CACDTRGVLGTWTDKLIF.

Details on this clone: A far larger clone lies a single base away; this is likely a read error. Different DNA sequences within this sample yield the same CDR3. V is TRDV2 and J is TRDJ3, with 13 positions matching TRDD3. There are 19 residues in the CDR3. With 0 bases clipped from V and 10 bases from J, the junction kept 11 bases outside the gene matches. Germline V CDR1 and CDR2: GEAIGNYY, EKD. CDR3 loop: CACDTLLGDTRGDTRQMFF. As DNA, the CDR3 is TGTGCCTGTGACACCCTACTGGGGGATACGCGAGGAGATACCCGACAGATGTTTTTC.

The chain joins TRDV1 to TRDJ1; TRDD2 might be the D (8 bases). This CDR3 spans 20 amino acids. The V gene's germline CDR1 is TSWWSYY and CDR2 QGS. V was pared by 1 base and J by 0 bases, with 24 bases between. This CDR3 is CALGEPNFLRLGSYTDKLIF. The CDR3 DNA reads TGTGCTCTTGGGGAACCCAACTTCCTACGACTGGGGTCGTACACCGATAAACTCATCTTT.

This clone is large. The rearrangement links TRAV29/DV5 to TRDJ1; 9 bases fit TRDD2. Germline loops: CDR1 NSMFDY, CDR2 ISSIKDK. CDR3 size: 14 residues. The V gene end was trimmed by 4 bases and the J gene end by 10 bases; junction bases not matched to a gene: 14. In DNA, the CDR3 is TGTGCAGCAGGTATCCTTCCTACGTCGACTGGACTCATCTTT. It yields the protein CAAGILPTSTGLIF.

This clone ranks as large. The V and J genes are TRDV2 and TRDJ3, with 7 bases fitting TRDD3. Germline V CDR1 and CDR2: GEAIGNYY, EKD. This CDR3 contains 19 residues. V gave up 0 bases and J gave up 0 bases; unmatched junction bases: 7. The CDR3 protein is CACDTVWGSRSWDTRQMFF. The DNA of the CDR3 is TGTGCCTGTGACACCGTATGGGGGAGTCGCTCCTGGGACACCCGACAGATGTTTTTC.

By share of the sample, this clone is large. The genes are TRDV2 and TRDJ1; 13 bases match TRDD3. V lost 3 bases to trimming and J lost 7 bases; unmatched junction nucleotides: 4. CDR1 and CDR2 from the germline V gene are GEAIGNYY and EKD. This CDR3 spans 14 amino acids. CDR3 loop: CACDVLGDTGKLIF. CDR3 in DNA: TGTGCCTGTGACGTACTGGGGGATACGGGTAAACTCATCTTT.

Judged by abundance, this clone is large (0.1 to 1%). The rearrangement links TRDV2 to TRDJ1; 11 positions agree with TRDD3. Germline V gene lookup returns CDR1 GEAIGNYY and CDR2 EKD. The CDR3 sequence is 18 residues long. V was clipped by 1 base and J by 8 bases; unmatched bases: 17. CDR3 loop: CACDTVHLGDTVRKKLIF. The CDR3 DNA sequence: TGTGCCTGTGACACAGTACACCTGGGGGATACCGTTCGTAAAAAACTCATCTTT.

This clone is categorized as large. Distinct nucleotide sequences in the sample also encode this CDR3. The gene calls are TRAV36/DV7 and TRDJ1; TRDD3 matches at 8 bases. CDR1 is VTNFRS and CDR2 is LTSSGIE in the germline V gene (reference sequence). The length of the CDR3 is 17 residues. V was clipped by 3 bases and J by 4 bases; unmatched bases: 17. The CDR3 DNA reads TGTGCTGTGGGGATCTACGTGGTGGGGGATCTTGACGATAAACTCATCTTT. The encoded protein is CAVGIYVVGDLDDKLIF.

This clone is large within its sample. V usage is TRDV1 and J usage is TRDJ1; 13 bases are a match to TRDD3. The germline gives CDR1 TSWWSYY, CDR2 QGS. CDR3 length equals 20 residues. Trimming took 4 bases from V and 3 from J; bases not matched to a gene: 17. DNA for the CDR3: TGTGCTCTTGGGGCATTCTTCCTACTTACTGGGGGATACGAGGCCGATAAACTCATCTTT. Amino acids: CALGAFFLLTGGYEADKLIF.

This clone was seen more than once but under ten times. Given a much more abundant clone one base away, this may be a read error. The rearrangement uses TRDV2 and TRDJ1; 11 nucleotides line up with TRDD3. This CDR3 is 17 amino acids long. Germline CDR1 is GEAIGNYY and CDR2 is EKD. The CDR3 coding sequence is TGTGCCTGTGACACCCTACTGGGGGATATCGACACCGATAAACTCACCTTT. Translation gives CACDTLLGDIDTDKLTF.

This clone has a handful of counts. Since a far larger clone is one base different, this is likely a read error. The same CDR3 is also encoded by other DNA sequences in this sample. The chain has TRDV1 and TRDJ1; 9 bases align to TRDD2. Germline V lookup: CDR1 TSWWSYY, CDR2 QGS. The CDR3 consists of 21 residues. In DNA, the CDR3 is TGTGCTCTCGGGGACCCTATTCCTTCCTACGTCCGGATGGGGGACACCGATAAACTCATCTTT. Translating it yields CALGDPIPSYVRMGDTDKLIF.

By proportion, this clone is medium-sized (0.01 to 0.1%). The V gene is TRDV2, the J gene TRDJ3, with a possible D match to TRDD3 (5 bases). The CDR3 length is 19 residues. Trimming removed 1 base at V and 0 bases at J, with 15 bases between. Germline loops: CDR1 GEAIGNYY, CDR2 EKD. CDR3 sequence (DNA): TGTGCCTGTGACACGGCCGGGGGTCTGAGCTCCTGGGACACCCGACAGATGTTTTTC. It is translated as CACDTAGGLSSWDTRQMFF.

About this clone: This is likely an artifact of a read error, given a far larger clone one base away. This same CDR3 is encoded by further DNA sequences in the sample. The V call is TRAV38-2/DV8, the J call TRDJ1, with TRDD3 matching over 9 bases. The V segment lost 2 bases and the J segment 0 bases; nucleotides outside the gene matches: 26. Germline CDR1 reads TSESDYY; CDR2 reads QEAYKQQN. This CDR3 has 23 amino acids. CDR3: CAYRRGLPRRPTGGQRYTDKLIF. CDR3 DNA sequence: TGTGCTTATAGGAGGGGTCTTCCACGACGCCCGACTGGGGGACAGAGGTACACCGATAAACTCATCTTT.

By share, this clone counts as medium-sized. Only one base separates this from a far larger clonotype, so it likely reflects a read error. V is TRDV1 and J is TRDJ1; D is possibly TRDD2 or TRDD3 (9 bases each). Germline CDR1 reads TSWWSYY; CDR2 reads QGS. V gave up 6 bases and J gave up 0 bases, with 32 bases separating them. The CDR3 extends over 21 amino acids. CDR3 sequence reads: CALGLTAFLRVTGGNTDKLIF. DNA for the CDR3: TGTGCTCTTGGCCTCACCGCCTTCCTACGGGTTACTGGGGGAAACACCGATAAACTCATCTTT.

This clone is termed large (0.1 to 1%). The chain recombines TRDV1 with TRDJ2; 8 bases are shared with TRDD3. The CDR3 is 24 amino acids. The V segment lost 2 bases and the J segment 4 bases; nucleotides outside the gene matches: 30. The germline CDR1 and CDR2 sequences are TSWWSYY and QGS. CDR3 coding DNA: TGTGCTCTTGGGGAAACTCCCCTTTCCCGACGACCTGGTACTGGGGGCACAAAGACAGCACAACTCTTCTTT. This encodes CALGETPLSRRPGTGGTKTAQLFF.

On this clone itself: A far larger clone is a single base away, which makes a read error likely. This chain links TRDV1 with TRDJ1; possibly TRDD3 for D (6 bases). This CDR3 is built from 18 residues. Germline V gives CDR1 TSWWSYY, CDR2 QGS. V dropped 2 bases and J dropped 0 bases, with 19 bases sitting between them. CDR3 DNA: TGTGCTCTTGGGGAAGCGACGGCGTTTACTGGGTACACCGATAAACTCATCTTT. Its protein is CALGEATAFTGYTDKLIF.